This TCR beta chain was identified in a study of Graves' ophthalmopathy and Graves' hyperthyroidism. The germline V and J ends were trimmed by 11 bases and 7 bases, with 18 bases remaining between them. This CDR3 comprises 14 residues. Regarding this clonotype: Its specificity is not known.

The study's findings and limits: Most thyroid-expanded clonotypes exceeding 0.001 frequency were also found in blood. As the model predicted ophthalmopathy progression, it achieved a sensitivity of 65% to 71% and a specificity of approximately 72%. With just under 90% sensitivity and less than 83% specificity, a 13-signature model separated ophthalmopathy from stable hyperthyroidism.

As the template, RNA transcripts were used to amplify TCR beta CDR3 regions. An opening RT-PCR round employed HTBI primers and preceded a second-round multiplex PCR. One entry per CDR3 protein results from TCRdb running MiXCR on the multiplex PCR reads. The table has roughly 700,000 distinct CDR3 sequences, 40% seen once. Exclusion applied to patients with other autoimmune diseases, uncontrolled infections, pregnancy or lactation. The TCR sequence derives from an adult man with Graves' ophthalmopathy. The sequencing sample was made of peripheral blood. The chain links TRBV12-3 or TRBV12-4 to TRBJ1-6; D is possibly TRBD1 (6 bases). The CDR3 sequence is CAWSGDTQNSPLHF. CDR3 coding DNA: TGTGCCTGGAGTGGGGACACTCAAAATTCACCCCTCCACTTT.